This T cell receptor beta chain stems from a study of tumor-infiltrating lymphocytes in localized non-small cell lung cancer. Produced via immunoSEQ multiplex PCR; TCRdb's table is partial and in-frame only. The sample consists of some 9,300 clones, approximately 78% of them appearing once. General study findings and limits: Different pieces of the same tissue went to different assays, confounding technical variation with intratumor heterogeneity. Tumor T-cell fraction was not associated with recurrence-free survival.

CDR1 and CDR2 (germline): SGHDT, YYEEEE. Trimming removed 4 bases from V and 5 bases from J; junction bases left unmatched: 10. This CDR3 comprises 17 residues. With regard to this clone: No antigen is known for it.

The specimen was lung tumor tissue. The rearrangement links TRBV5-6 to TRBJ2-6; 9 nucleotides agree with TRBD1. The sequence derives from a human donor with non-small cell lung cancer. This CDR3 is CASSTTTGGKWANVLTF. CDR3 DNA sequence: TGTGCCAGCAGCACAACGACAGGGGGGAAGTGGGCCAACGTCCTGACTTTC.